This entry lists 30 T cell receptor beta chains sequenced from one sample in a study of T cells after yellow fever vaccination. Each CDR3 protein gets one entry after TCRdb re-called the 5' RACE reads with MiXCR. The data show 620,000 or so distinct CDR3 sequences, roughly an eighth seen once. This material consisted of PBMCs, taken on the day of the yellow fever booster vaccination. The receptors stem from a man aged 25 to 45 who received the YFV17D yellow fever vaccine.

The CDR3 DNA is TGCAGTGCTAGAGATTATGGCAGACTGTACAAGCAGTACTTC. Translation: CSARDYGRLYKQYF. This sequence joins TRBV20-1 and TRBJ2-7; no definite D call. The V and J ends lost 0 bases and 8 bases respectively, with 17 bases between them. Germline V gene lookup returns CDR1 DFQATT and CDR2 SNEGSKA (reference sequence). CDR3 length: 14 amino acids.

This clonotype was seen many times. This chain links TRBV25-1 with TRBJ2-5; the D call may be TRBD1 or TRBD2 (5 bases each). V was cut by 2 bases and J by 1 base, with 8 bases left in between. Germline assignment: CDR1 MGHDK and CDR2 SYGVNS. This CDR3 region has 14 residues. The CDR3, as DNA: TGTGCCAGCAGTGAAACTGGGGGCCAAGAGACCCAGTACTTC. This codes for CASSETGGQETQYF.

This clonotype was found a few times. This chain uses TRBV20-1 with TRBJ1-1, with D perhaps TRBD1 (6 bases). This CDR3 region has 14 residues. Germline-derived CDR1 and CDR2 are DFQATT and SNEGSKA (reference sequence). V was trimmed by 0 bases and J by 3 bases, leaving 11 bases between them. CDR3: CSARESRGDTEAFF. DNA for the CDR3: TGCAGTGCTAGAGAGTCAAGGGGGGACACTGAAGCTTTCTTT.

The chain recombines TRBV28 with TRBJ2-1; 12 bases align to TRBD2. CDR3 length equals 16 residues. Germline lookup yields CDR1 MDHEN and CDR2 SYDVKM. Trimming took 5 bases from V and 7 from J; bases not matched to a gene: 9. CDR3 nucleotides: TGTGCCAGCAGTCCAGATCTAGCGGGAGGGCGAAATGAGCAGTTCTTC. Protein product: CASSPDLAGGRNEQFF.

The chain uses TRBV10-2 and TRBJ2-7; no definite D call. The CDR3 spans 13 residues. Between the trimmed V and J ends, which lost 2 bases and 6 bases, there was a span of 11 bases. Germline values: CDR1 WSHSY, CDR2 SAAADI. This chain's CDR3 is CASSEPSYGEQYF. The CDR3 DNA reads TGCGCCAGCAGTGAGCCTTCGTATGGCGAGCAGTACTTC.

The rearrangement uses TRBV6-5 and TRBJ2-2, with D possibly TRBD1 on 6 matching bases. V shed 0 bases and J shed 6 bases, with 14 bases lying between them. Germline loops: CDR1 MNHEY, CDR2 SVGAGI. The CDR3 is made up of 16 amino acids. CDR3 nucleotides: TGTGCCAGCAGTTACTCTGGACAGTTAACATCCGGGGAGCTGTTTTTT. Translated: CASSYSGQLTSGELFF.

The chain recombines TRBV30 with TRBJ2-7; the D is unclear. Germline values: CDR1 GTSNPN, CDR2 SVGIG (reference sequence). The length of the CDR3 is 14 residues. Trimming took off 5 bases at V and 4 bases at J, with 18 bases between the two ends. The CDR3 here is CAWSVGSFGYEQYF. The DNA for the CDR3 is TGTGCCTGGTCGGTGGGAAGCTTTGGGTACGAGCAGTACTTC.

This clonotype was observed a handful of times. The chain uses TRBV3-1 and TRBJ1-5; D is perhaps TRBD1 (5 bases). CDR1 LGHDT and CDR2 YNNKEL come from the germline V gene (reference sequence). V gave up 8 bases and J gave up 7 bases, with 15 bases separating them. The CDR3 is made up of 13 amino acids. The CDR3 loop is CASGGTGGQPQHF. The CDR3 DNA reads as TGTGCCAGCGGGGGTACGGGTGGGCAGCCCCAGCATTTT.

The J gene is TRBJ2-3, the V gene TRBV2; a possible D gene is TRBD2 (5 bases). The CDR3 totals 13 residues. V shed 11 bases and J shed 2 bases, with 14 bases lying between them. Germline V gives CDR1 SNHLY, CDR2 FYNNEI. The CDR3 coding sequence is TGTGCCGGGAGCCGGGAAAACACAGATACGCAGTATTTT. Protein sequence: CAGSRENTDTQYF.

CDR3 loop: CASSFGQSRYGYTF. The CDR3 DNA reads TGTGCCAGCAGTTTCGGGCAAAGCCGCTATGGCTACACCTTC. This sequence joins TRBV28 and TRBJ1-2; D is ambiguous. The germline V gene encodes CDR1 MDHEN and CDR2 SYDVKM. Trimming cost V 3 bases and J 4 bases, with 12 bases left between them. The CDR3 is 14 residues long.

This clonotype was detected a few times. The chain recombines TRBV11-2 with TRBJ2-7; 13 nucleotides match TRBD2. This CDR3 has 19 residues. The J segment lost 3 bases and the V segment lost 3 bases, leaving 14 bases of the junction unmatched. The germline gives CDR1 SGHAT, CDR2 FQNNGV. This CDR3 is CASSFRPPTSGRAHYEQYF. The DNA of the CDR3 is TGTGCCAGCAGCTTCCGCCCCCCTACTAGCGGGAGGGCCCACTACGAGCAGTACTTC.

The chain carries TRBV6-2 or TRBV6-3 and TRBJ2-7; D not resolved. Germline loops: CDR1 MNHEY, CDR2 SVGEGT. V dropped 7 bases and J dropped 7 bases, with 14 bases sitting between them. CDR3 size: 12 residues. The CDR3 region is CASNADRIEQYF. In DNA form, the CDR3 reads TGTGCCAGCAATGCGGACCGGATAGAGCAGTACTTC.

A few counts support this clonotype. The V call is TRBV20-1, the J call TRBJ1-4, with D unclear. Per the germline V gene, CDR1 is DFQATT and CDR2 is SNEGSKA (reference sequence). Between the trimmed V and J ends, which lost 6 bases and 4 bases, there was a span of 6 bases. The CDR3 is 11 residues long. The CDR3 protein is CSAHNNEKLFF. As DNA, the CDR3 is TGCAGTGCCCACAATAATGAAAAACTGTTTTTT.

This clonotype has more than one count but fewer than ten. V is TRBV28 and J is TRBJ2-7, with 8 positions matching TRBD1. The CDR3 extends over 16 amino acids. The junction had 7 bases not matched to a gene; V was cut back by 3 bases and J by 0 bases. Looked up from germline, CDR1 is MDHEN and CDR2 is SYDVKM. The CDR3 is CASSLPVGQGSYEQYF. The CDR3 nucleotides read TGTGCCAGCAGTTTGCCGGTTGGACAGGGCTCCTACGAGCAGTACTTC.

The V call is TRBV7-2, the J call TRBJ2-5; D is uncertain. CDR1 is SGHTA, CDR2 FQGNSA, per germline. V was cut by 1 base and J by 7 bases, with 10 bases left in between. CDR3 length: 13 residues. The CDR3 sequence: CASSLGIDATQYF. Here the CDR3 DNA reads TGTGCCAGCAGCTTAGGGATCGACGCGACCCAGTACTTC.

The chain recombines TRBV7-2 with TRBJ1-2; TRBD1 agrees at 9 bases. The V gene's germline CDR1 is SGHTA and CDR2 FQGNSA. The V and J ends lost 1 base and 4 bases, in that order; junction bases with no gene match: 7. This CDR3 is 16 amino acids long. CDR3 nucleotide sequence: TGTGCCAGCAGCTTAGGGGGGGGACAGGGCTCCTATGGCTACACCTTC. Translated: CASSLGGGQGSYGYTF.

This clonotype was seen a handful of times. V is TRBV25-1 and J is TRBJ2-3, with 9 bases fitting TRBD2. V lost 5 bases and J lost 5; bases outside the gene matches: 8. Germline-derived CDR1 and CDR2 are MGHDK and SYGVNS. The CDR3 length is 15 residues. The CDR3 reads CASSPLAGAVDTQYF. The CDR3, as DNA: TGTGCCAGCAGTCCGTTAGCGGGAGCGGTAGATACGCAGTATTTT.

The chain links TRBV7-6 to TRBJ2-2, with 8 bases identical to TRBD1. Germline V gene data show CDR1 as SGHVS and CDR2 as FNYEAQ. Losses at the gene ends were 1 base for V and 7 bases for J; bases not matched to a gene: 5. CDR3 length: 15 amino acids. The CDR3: CASSLERTGLGELFF. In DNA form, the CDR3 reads TGTGCCAGCAGCTTAGAACGGACAGGGCTCGGGGAGCTGTTTTTT. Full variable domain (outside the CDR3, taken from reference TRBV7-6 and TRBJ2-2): GAGVSQSPRYKVTKRGQDVALRCDPISGHVSLYWYRQALGQGPEFLTYFNYEAQQDKSGLPNDRFSAERPEGSISTLTIQRTEQRDSAMYRCASSLERTGLGELFFGEGSRLTVL.

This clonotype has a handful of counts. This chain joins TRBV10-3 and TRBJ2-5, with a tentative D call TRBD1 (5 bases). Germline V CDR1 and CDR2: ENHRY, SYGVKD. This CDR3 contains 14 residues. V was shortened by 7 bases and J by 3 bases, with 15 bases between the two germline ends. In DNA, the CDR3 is TGTGCCATCAACAAACCCGACAGAAAAGAGACCCAGTACTTC. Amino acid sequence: CAINKPDRKETQYF.

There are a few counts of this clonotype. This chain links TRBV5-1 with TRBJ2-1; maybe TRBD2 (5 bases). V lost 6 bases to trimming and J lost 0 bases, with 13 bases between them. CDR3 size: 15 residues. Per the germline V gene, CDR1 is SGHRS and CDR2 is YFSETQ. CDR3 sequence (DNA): TGCGCCAGCACTAAGACTACAAGCTCCTACAATGAGCAGTTCTTC. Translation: CASTKTTSSYNEQFF.

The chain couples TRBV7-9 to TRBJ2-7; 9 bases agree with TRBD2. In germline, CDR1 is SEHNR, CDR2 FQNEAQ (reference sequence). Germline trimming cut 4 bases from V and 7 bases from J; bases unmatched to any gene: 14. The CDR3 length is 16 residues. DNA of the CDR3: TGTGCCAGCAGCTACATCGGGGGACTAGCTCCTAGGGAGCAGTACTTC. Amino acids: CASSYIGGLAPREQYF.

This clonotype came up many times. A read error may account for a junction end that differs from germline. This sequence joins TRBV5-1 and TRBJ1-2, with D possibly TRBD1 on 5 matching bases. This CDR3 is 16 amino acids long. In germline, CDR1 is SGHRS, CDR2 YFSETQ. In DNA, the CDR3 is TGCGCCAGTAGCTCCGGGACCCTCGGAGCTAACTATGGCTACACCTTC. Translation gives CASSSGTLGANYGYTF. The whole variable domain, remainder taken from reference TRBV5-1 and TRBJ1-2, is KAGVTQTPRYLIKTRGQQVTLSCSPISGHRSVSWYQQTPGQGLQFLFEYFSETQRNKGNFPGRFSGRQFSNSRSEMNVSTLELGDSALYLCASSSGTLGANYGYTFGSGTRLTVV.

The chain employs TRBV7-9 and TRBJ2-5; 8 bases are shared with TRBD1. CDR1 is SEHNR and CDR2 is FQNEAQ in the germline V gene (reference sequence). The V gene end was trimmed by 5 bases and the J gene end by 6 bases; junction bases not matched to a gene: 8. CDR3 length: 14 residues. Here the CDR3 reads CASSPWGDRKTQYF. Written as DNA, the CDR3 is TGTGCCAGCAGCCCCTGGGGGGACAGGAAGACCCAGTACTTC.

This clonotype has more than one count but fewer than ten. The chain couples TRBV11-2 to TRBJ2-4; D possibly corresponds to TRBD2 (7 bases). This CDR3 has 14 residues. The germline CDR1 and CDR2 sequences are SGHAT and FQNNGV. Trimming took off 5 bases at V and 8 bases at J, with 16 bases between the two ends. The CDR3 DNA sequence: TGTGCCAGCAGCACACCGGGGGGCAAGGACATTCAGTACTTC. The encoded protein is CASSTPGGKDIQYF.

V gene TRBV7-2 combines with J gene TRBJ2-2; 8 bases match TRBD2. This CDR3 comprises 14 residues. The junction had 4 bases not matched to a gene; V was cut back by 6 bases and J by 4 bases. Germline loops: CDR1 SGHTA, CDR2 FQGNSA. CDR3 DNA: TGTGCCAGCAGGCGACTAGCGTCCACCGGGGAGCTGTTTTTT. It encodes CASRRLASTGELFF. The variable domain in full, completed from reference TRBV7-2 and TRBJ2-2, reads GAGVSQSPSNKVTEKGKDVELRCDPISGHTALYWYRQSLGQGLEFLIYFQGNSAPDKSGLPSDRFSAERTGGSVSTLTIQRTQQEDSAVYLCASRRLASTGELFFGEGSRLTVL.

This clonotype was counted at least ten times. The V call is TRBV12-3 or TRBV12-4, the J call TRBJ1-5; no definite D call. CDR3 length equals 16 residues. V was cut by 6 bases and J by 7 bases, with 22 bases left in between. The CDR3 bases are TGTGCCAGCAGCCCTAGTTTTGGGTCGCTTGGCCAGCCCCAGCATTTT. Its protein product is CASSPSFGSLGQPQHF.

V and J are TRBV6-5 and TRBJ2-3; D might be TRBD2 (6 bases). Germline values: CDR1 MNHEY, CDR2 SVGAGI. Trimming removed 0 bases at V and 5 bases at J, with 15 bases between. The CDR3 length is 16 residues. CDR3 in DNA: TGTGCCAGCAGTTACTCGTTGAGGGAGGTGGGAGATACGCAGTATTTT. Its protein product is CASSYSLREVGDTQYF.

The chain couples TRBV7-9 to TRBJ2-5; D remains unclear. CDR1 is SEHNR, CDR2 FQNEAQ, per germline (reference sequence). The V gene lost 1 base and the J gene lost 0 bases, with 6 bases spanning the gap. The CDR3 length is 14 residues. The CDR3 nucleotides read TGTGCCAGCAGCTTAGTGGCCTACCAAGAGACCCAGTACTTC. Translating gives CASSLVAYQETQYF.

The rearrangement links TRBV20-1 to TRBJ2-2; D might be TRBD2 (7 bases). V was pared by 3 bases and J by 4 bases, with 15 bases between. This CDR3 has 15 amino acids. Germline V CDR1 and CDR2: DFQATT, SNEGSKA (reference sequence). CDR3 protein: CSASPPGEGTGELFF. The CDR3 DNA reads TGCAGTGCTAGTCCCCCAGGGGAGGGCACCGGGGAGCTGTTTTTT.

This chain's CDR3 is CSARRDRTYEQYF. The DNA for the CDR3 is TGCAGTGCTAGACGGGACAGGACTTACGAGCAGTACTTC. The V gene is TRBV20-1, the J gene TRBJ2-7; 8 nucleotides line up with TRBD1. Trimming took 2 bases from V and 4 from J; bases not matched to a gene: 4. The CDR3 spans 13 residues. Germline values: CDR1 DFQATT, CDR2 SNEGSKA (reference sequence).